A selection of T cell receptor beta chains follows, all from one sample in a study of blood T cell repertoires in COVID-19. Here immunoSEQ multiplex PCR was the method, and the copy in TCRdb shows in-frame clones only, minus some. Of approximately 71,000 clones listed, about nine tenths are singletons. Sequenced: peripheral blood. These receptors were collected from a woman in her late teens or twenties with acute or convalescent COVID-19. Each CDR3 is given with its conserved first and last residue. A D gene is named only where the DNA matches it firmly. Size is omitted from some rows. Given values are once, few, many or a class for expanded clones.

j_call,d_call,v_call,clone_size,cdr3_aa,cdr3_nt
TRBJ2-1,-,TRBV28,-,CASSLWTGQGADNEQFF,TGTGCCAGCAGTTTATGGACAGGCCAGGGCGCGGACAATGAGCAGTTCTTC
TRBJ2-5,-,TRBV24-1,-,CATRLAAKETQYF,TGTGCCACCAGGCTCGCGGCGAAAGAGACCCAGTACTTC
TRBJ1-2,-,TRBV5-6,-,CASSLAKGRNYGYTF,TGTGCCAGCAGCTTGGCCAAGGGGCGAAACTATGGCTACACCTTC
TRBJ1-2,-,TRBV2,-,CASNWADGYTF,TGTGCCAGCAATTGGGCAGATGGCTACACCTTC
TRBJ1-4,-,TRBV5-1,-,CASSLGGRSTNEKLFF,TGCGCCAGCAGCTTGGGGGGCAGGTCAACTAATGAAAAACTGTTTTTT
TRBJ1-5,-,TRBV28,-,CASSGQGRNQPQHF,TGTGCCAGCAGCGGTCAGGGGCGAAATCAGCCCCAGCATTTT
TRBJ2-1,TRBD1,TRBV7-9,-,CASSKGTGDNEQFF,TGTGCCAGCAGCAAAGGGACAGGGGACAATGAGCAGTTCTTC
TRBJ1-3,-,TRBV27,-,CASRKKPLQGSGNTIYF,TGTGCCAGCAGAAAAAAACCTCTACAGGGCTCTGGAAACACCATATATTTT
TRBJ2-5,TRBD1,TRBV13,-,CASSRIGQGETQYF,TGTGCCAGCAGCCGAATTGGACAGGGGGAGACCCAGTACTTC
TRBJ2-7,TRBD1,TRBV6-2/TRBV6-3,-,CASSNNDRGSYEQYF,TGTGCCAGCAGTAACAATGACAGGGGGTCCTACGAGCAGTACTTC
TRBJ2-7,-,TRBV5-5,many,CASSSSSGEQYF,TGTGCCAGCAGCAGTTCTAGTGGTGAGCAGTACTTC
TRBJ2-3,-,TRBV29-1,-,CSVGAYTDTQYF,TGCAGCGTTGGGGCGTACACAGATACGCAGTATTTT
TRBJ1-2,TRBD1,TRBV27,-,CASSLLSDRGNGYTF,TGTGCCAGCAGTTTATTGTCCGACAGGGGAAATGGCTACACCTTC
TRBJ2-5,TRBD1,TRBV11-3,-,CASSFGTGGSETQYF,TGTGCCAGCAGCTTTGGGACAGGGGGATCAGAGACCCAGTACTTC
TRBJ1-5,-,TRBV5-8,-,CASSLAGGGSPQHF,TGTGCCAGCAGCTTGGCCGGGGGAGGATCGCCCCAGCATTTT
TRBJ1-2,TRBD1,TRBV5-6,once,CASSLGQGGYGYTF,TGTGCCAGCAGCTTGGGACAGGGTGGCTATGGCTACACCTTC
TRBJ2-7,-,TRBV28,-,CASSLNRHSPLGEQYF,TGTGCCAGCAGTTTAAATCGACACTCCCCCCTGGGCGAGCAGTACTTC
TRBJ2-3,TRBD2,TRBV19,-,CASSGLAGSTDTQYF,TGTGCCAGTAGTGGACTAGCAGGTAGCACAGATACGCAGTATTTT
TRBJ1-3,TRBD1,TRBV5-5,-,CASSSGTVPSGNTIYF,TGTGCCAGCAGCAGTGGGACAGTCCCCTCTGGAAACACCATATATTTT
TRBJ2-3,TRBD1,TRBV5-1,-,CASSLEGTGGLDTQYF,TGCGCCAGCAGCTTGGAGGGGACAGGGGGCTTAGATACGCAGTATTTT
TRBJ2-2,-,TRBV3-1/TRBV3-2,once,CASSQGAYGNTGELFF,TGTGCCAGCAGCCAAGGCGCTTACGGGAACACCGGGGAGCTGTTTTTT
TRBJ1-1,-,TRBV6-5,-,CASSYALRTANTEAFF,TGTGCCAGCAGTTATGCGCTGAGGACAGCAAACACTGAAGCTTTCTTT
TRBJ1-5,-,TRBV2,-,CASSERRVGGNQPQHF,TGTGCCAGCAGTGAGAGGAGGGTAGGTGGAAATCAGCCCCAGCATTTT
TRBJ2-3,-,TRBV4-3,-,CASSQGSGGSTDTQYF,TGCGCCAGCAGCCAAGGGTCGGGCGGGAGCACAGATACGCAGTATTTT
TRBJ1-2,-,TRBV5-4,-,CASSPGGGLGGYTF,TGTGCCAGCAGCCCAGGCGGAGGGTTGGGAGGCTACACCTTC
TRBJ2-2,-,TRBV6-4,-,CASGQEGDTGELFF,TGTGCCAGCGGACAGGAGGGGGACACCGGGGAGCTGTTTTTT
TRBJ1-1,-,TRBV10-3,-,CAIRGDFDPRAFF,TGTGCCATCAGGGGGGACTTCGATCCACGGGCTTTCTTT
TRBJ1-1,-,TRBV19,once,CASSGNRDTEAFF,TGTGCCAGTAGTGGCAACAGGGACACTGAAGCTTTCTTT
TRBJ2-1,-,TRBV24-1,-,CARNNYLGDEQFF,TGTGCCAGAAATAACTACTTAGGGGATGAGCAGTTCTTC
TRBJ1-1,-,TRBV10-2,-,CASRDRLARTEAFF,TGCGCCAGCAGGGACAGACTAGCGAGAACTGAAGCTTTCTTT
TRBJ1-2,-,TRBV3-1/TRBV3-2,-,CASSQVSGGHGYTF,TGTGCCAGCAGCCAAGTCAGCGGAGGCCATGGCTACACCTTC
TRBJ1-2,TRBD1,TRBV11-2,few,CASRLNRGSISYTF,TGTGCCAGCAGGCTTAACAGGGGCAGTATTAGCTACACCTTC
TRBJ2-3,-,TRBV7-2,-,CASSPSQGPDTQYF,TGTGCCAGCAGCCCGTCACAGGGACCAGATACGCAGTATTTT
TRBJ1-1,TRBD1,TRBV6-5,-,CASSYSTGTGVRAFF,TGTGCCAGCAGTTACTCGACGGGGACAGGGGTAAGGGCTTTCTTT
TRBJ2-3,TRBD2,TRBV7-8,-,CASSHIAGRNTDTQYF,TGTGCCAGCAGCCACATAGCGGGAAGAAACACAGATACGCAGTATTTT
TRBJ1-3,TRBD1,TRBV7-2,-,CASSLGGTGSSGNTIYF,TGTGCCAGCAGCTTAGGAGGGACAGGTTCCTCTGGAAACACCATATATTTT
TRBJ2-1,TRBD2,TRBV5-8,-,CASSLVLAGSYNEQFF,TGTGCCAGCAGCTTAGTTCTAGCGGGCTCCTACAATGAGCAGTTCTTC
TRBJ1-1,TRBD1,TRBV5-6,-,CASSDPTGTNTEAFF,TGTGCCAGCAGCGACCCGACAGGGACGAACACTGAAGCTTTCTTT
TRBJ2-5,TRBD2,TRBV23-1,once,CASSPTSGRTSYF,TGCGCCAGCAGCCCAACTAGCGGGAGGACCTCGTACTTC
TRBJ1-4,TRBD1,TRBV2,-,CASSETGAKEKLFF,TGTGCCAGCAGTGAGACAGGGGCGAAGGAAAAACTGTTTTTT
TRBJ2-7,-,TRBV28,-,CASRPNLRGLIYEQYF,TGTGCCAGCAGGCCAAACCTCAGGGGTTTGATCTACGAGCAGTACTTC
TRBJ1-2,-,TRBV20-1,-,CSAEQEYGYTF,TGCAGTGCAGAACAGGAATATGGCTACACCTTC
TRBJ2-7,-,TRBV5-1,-,CASSLDGQGYYEQYF,TGCGCCAGCAGCTTGGATGGGCAGGGGTACTACGAGCAGTACTTC